The 7 T cell receptor beta chains given below trace back to one sample, sequenced in a study of vaccination and CD4 T cells after COVID-19. Specified treatment: roughly 11-day PBMC culture with coronavirus spike peptide pools or control peptides (ViraFEST assay). Sequence data for DNA of cultured CD4+ T cells were generated by the Oncomine TCR Beta short-read assay. TCRdb re-called the PCR reads with MiXCR, one entry per CDR3 protein. The sample has 20,000 to 25,000 distinct CDR3 sequences, around 50% seen once. Which antigens these TCRs recognize remains unknown. Sequenced input: CD4+ T cells from blood, cultured in vitro. Source of these receptors: a human donor who had recovered from COVID-19.

The chain links TRBV19 to TRBJ1-5; no reliable D call. Between the trimmed V and J ends, which lost 6 bases and 5 bases, there was a span of 11 bases. Germline V lookup: CDR1 LNHDA, CDR2 SQIVND (reference sequence). This CDR3 region has 13 residues. This chain's CDR3 is CASSAVEDQPQHF. The DNA of the CDR3 is TGTGCCAGTAGCGCAGTAGAAGATCAGCCCCAGCATTTT.

V is TRBV5-1 and J is TRBJ1-1; weak D call: TRBD1 (6 bases). V shed 2 bases and J shed 1 base, with 12 bases lying between them. CDR3 length: 15 residues. In germline, CDR1 is SGHRS, CDR2 YFSETQ. CDR3 sequence reads: CASSFDRQANTEAFF. In DNA, the CDR3 is TGCGCCAGCAGCTTTGACCGACAGGCGAACACTGAAGCTTTCTTT.

This chain connects TRBV7-3 to TRBJ1-1; 7 nucleotides line up with TRBD1. Germline V lookup: CDR1 SGHTA, CDR2 FQGTGA. V shed 4 bases and J 7 bases; nucleotides not matched to a gene: 6. The CDR3 is 13 residues long. The CDR3, as DNA: TGTGCCAGCAGCTCTGGACAGGATAGTGAAGCTTTCTTT. Protein sequence: CASSSGQDSEAFF.

The chain carries TRBV11-3 and TRBJ1-2; D ambiguous. Germline V gives CDR1 SGHNT, CDR2 YENEEA. Trimming removed 1 base at V and 7 bases at J, with 10 bases between. CDR3 size: 13 residues. CDR3 sequence reads: CASSLARQVGYTF. DNA for the CDR3: TGTGCCAGCAGCTTAGCTCGGCAAGTTGGCTACACCTTC.

V and J are TRBV7-2 and TRBJ1-4; 7 bases agree with TRBD1. Germline assignment: CDR1 SGHTA and CDR2 FQGNSA. With V trimmed by 5 bases and J by 7 bases, 4 bases remained unmatched. CDR3 size: 13 residues. The CDR3 DNA reads as TGTGCCAGCAGCCCGGGACAGTCTGAAAAACTGTTTTTT. Protein: CASSPGQSEKLFF.

J is TRBJ1-2 and V is TRBV30, with TRBD1 matching 9 bases. The CDR3 covers 13 residues. The trim removed 7 bases at V and 3 bases at J, leaving 6 bases unmatched. CDR1 and CDR2 (germline): GTSNPN, SVGIG (reference sequence). The DNA for the CDR3 is TGTGCCTACCCCGGGACAGGGTACTATGGCTACACCTTC. Its translation is CAYPGTGYYGYTF.

The chain is built from TRBV15 and TRBJ2-3; the D is unclear. The ends were cut back, 2 bases at V and 3 bases at J, with 9 bases in the middle. From germline, CDR1 is LNHNV and CDR2 YYDKDF (reference sequence). The CDR3 is made up of 14 amino acids. This CDR3 is CATSRFPQTDTQYF. The CDR3, as DNA: TGTGCCACCAGCAGATTCCCTCAGACAGATACGCAGTATTTT.